These 11 T cell receptor beta chains share one sample of origin, sequenced in a study of blood T cell repertoires in COVID-19. This table comes from immunoSEQ multiplex PCR, and its TCRdb copy is limited to in-frame clones, with some not included. The sample holds about 340,000 clones; around four fifths are singletons and the top ten take just under 3%. Source material: peripheral blood. The receptor set was obtained from a man aged 25-40 years with active or convalescent COVID-19.

CDR3 residues: CASSLAREPYNSPLHF. The CDR3, as DNA: TGTGCCAGCAGCTTAGCCCGGGAGCCCTATAATTCACCCCTCCACTTT. The chain joins TRBV7-9 to TRBJ1-6; D is uncertain. Germline CDR1 reads SEHNR; CDR2 reads FQNEAQ (reference sequence). The CDR3 has 16 amino acids. Trimming removed 0 bases from V and 2 bases from J, with 8 bases in between.

This rearrangement joins TRBV6-2 or TRBV6-3 to TRBJ2-7; TRBD1 matches 12 bases. V trimming: 5 bases; J trimming: 4 bases; junction bases outside the gene matches: 6. The CDR3 extends over 15 amino acids. In germline, CDR1 is MNHEY, CDR2 SVGEGT. CDR3 DNA: TGTGCCAGCAGTCAAGTGGGACAGGGGGCGTACGAGCAGTACTTC. Protein sequence: CASSQVGQGAYEQYF.

The J gene is TRBJ1-4, the V gene TRBV30; 7 bases agree with TRBD1. The junction had 13 bases not matched to a gene; V was cut back by 5 bases and J by 10 bases. This CDR3 is built from 14 residues. From germline, CDR1 is GTSNPN and CDR2 SVGIG (reference sequence). The CDR3 loop reads CAWQGETPRGKLFF. The CDR3 DNA is TGTGCCTGGCAGGGGGAAACGCCCCGAGGAAAACTGTTTTTT.

This clone has a handful of counts. The chain recombines TRBV19 with TRBJ1-6; D gene unclear. Germline V lookup: CDR1 LNHDA, CDR2 SQIVND (reference sequence). The CDR3 is 13 amino acids. V shed 5 bases and J shed 10 bases, with 12 bases lying between them. CDR3 protein: CASSWPDGSPLHF. Written as DNA, the CDR3 is TGTGCCAGTAGTTGGCCCGACGGGTCACCCCTCCACTTT.

The J gene is TRBJ1-1, the V gene TRBV3-1 (or the pseudogene TRBV3-2); maybe TRBD1 (6 bases). The V end lost 0 bases, the J end lost 9 bases, and 14 bases lay between the germline ends. The CDR3 sequence is 14 residues long. From germline, CDR1 is LGHDT and CDR2 YNNKEL (reference sequence). The CDR3 sequence is CASSQDSQGGQAFF. As DNA, the CDR3 is TGTGCCAGCAGCCAAGATTCACAGGGAGGGCAAGCTTTCTTT.

This sequence joins TRBV7-2 and TRBJ1-2; 7 bases map to TRBD1. CDR3 length: 15 residues. The germline CDR1 and CDR2 sequences are SGHTA and FQGNSA. V dropped 0 bases and J dropped 0; count of bases not matched to a gene: 1. The chain's CDR3 is CASSLAGTANYGYTF. CDR3 bases: TGTGCCAGCAGCTTAGCCGGGACAGCTAACTATGGCTACACCTTC.

DNA of the CDR3: TGCAGCGTTTTGACAGGTACCCACGAGCAGTACTTC. It codes for CSVLTGTHEQYF. The chain uses TRBV29-1 and TRBJ2-7; a weak D match, TRBD1 (6 bases). This CDR3 has 12 residues. The V end lost 5 bases, the J end lost 5 bases, and 13 bases lay between the germline ends. Germline lookup yields CDR1 SQVTM and CDR2 ANQGSEA.

The chain couples TRBV7-2 to TRBJ1-1, with 7 positions matching TRBD1. J gave up 0 bases and V 4 bases, and 5 bases lay outside the gene matches. The CDR3 consists of 15 residues. CDR1 is SGHTA, CDR2 FQGNSA, per germline. CDR3 loop: CASSSDRAMNTEAFF. The CDR3 DNA reads as TGTGCCAGCAGCTCCGACAGGGCCATGAACACTGAAGCTTTCTTT.

The CDR3: CASRTGGAYNEQFF. The CDR3 bases are TGTGCCAGCAGGACAGGGGGCGCCTACAATGAGCAGTTCTTC. This chain joins TRBV2 and TRBJ2-1, with 10 bases matching TRBD1. The V and J ends lost 6 bases and 2 bases, in that order; junction bases with no gene match: 1. The CDR3 is made up of 14 amino acids. Germline values: CDR1 SNHLY, CDR2 FYNNEI.

The chain joins TRBV12-3 or TRBV12-4 to TRBJ2-7, with a tentative D call TRBD2 (5 bases). This CDR3 comprises 12 residues. V was shortened by 4 bases and J by 5 bases, with 9 bases between the two germline ends. The CDR3 spells CASSSRRNEQYF. The CDR3 DNA is TGTGCCAGCAGTTCCCGGAGGAACGAGCAGTACTTC.

Written as DNA, the CDR3 is TGTGCCAGCAGTCTTGGGGGACAGGTCTTCTTTCACTATGGCTACACCTTC. This codes for CASSLGGQVFFHYGYTF. The rearrangement links TRBV28 to TRBJ1-2; TRBD1 agrees at 8 bases. This CDR3 is 17 amino acids long. Unmatched junction bases numbered 14, after V lost 5 bases and J lost 3 bases. CDR1 and CDR2 (germline): MDHEN, SYDVKM.